This passage covers 17 T cell receptor beta chains from one sample sequenced in a study of cytomegalovirus exposure and HLA in healthy donors. The PCR contained 60 Vbeta and 13 Jbeta primers. Assay used: immunoSEQ multiplex PCR; TCRdb lists only in-frame clones, some missing. The profile shows some 180,000 clones, about 80% of them singletons. Sample: PBMCs. The receptors originated from a young man in good health and CMV-seronegative.

This clone was recorded a few times. The J gene is TRBJ2-3, the V gene TRBV5-4; 7 positions match TRBD2. This CDR3 comprises 15 residues. Germline V gene lookup returns CDR1 SGHNT and CDR2 YYREEE (reference sequence). Unmatched junction bases numbered 4, after V lost 0 bases and J lost 3 bases. DNA for the CDR3: TGTGCCAGCAGCTTGGAGGGAGGGCCTACAGATACGCAGTATTTT. This encodes CASSLEGGPTDTQYF.

The V call is TRBV7-8, the J call TRBJ2-7; maybe TRBD1 (5 bases). CDR3 length: 14 amino acids. CDR1 and CDR2 from the germline V gene are SGHVS and FQNEAQ. V was pared by 4 bases and J by 1 base, with 11 bases between. CDR3 region: CASSYGAESYEQYF. Written as DNA, the CDR3 is TGTGCCAGCAGCTATGGGGCGGAATCCTACGAGCAGTACTTC. Full variable domain (missing parts from reference TRBV7-8 and TRBJ2-7): GAGVSQSPRYKVAKRGQDVALRCDPISGHVSLFWYQQALGQGPEFLTYFQNEAQLDKSGLPSDRFFAERPEGSVSTLKIQRTQQEDSAVYLCASSYGAESYEQYFGPGTRLTVT.

J is TRBJ2-5 and V is TRBV13, with 12 bases fitting TRBD2. The CDR3 is made up of 19 amino acids. The trim removed 5 bases at V and 0 bases at J, leaving 13 bases unmatched. CDR1 and CDR2 (germline): PRHDT, FYEKMQ (reference sequence). The chain's CDR3 is CASSRTQIGLAGNQETQYF. CDR3 DNA: TGTGCCAGCAGCCGCACGCAAATCGGACTAGCGGGAAACCAAGAGACCCAGTACTTC.

The rearrangement uses TRBV18 and TRBJ2-5, with D possibly being TRBD1 (6 bases). The germline V gene encodes CDR1 KGHSH and CDR2 LQKENI. This CDR3 contains 14 residues. Trimming stripped 2 bases from V and 1 base from J, with 8 bases between. CDR3 nucleotide sequence: TGTGCCAGCTCACCAGGGACACTCCAAGAGACCCAGTACTTC. Protein product: CASSPGTLQETQYF. The whole variable domain, remainder taken from reference TRBV18 and TRBJ2-5, is NAGVMQNPRHLVRRRGQEARLRCSPMKGHSHVYWYRQLPEEGLKFMVYLQKENIIDESGMPKERFSAEFPKEGPSILRIQQVVRGDSAAYFCASSPGTLQETQYFGPGTRLLVL.

The chain links TRBV9 to TRBJ1-5; D might be TRBD1 (5 bases). This CDR3 comprises 12 residues. V dropped 7 bases and J dropped 1 base, with 6 bases sitting between them. Germline CDR1 SGDLS, CDR2 YYNGEE. The CDR3 protein is CASGASNQPQHF. CDR3 in DNA: TGTGCCAGCGGGGCGAGCAATCAGCCCCAGCATTTT.

The CDR3 sequence: CASSLGKGLATQETQYF. The CDR3 region has the DNA TGCGCCAGCAGCTTGGGGAAGGGACTAGCGACACAAGAGACCCAGTACTTC. This chain links TRBV5-1 with TRBJ2-5, with 10 bases fitting TRBD2. Germline assignment: CDR1 SGHRS and CDR2 YFSETQ. With V trimmed by 0 bases and J by 2 bases, 7 bases remained unmatched. The CDR3 totals 17 residues.

V usage is TRBV4-1 and J usage is TRBJ2-3; 7 nucleotides match TRBD2. The CDR3 totals 14 residues. Germline lookup yields CDR1 MGHRA and CDR2 YSYEKL. After removal of 3 bases from V and 14 bases from J, the junction contained 14 bases not matched to a gene. The CDR3 sequence is CASSQIGGGDFRYF. The CDR3 DNA sequence: TGCGCCAGCAGCCAGATTGGGGGAGGGGACTTTCGGTATTTT.

The V and J genes are TRBV7-9 and TRBJ2-7, with D maybe TRBD2 (6 bases). The CDR3 runs 13 residues. Germline V lookup: CDR1 SEHNR, CDR2 FQNEAQ (reference sequence). V was clipped by 3 bases and J by 6 bases, with 12 bases between them. The CDR3 here is CASSFGGALEQYF. The CDR3 DNA reads TGTGCCAGCAGCTTCGGCGGGGCCCTCGAGCAGTACTTC. Full variable domain (outside the CDR3, taken from reference TRBV7-9 and TRBJ2-7): DTGVSQNPRHKITKRGQNVTFRCDPISEHNRLYWYRQTLGQGPEFLTYFQNEAQLEKSRLLSDRFSAERPKGSFSTLEIQRTEQGDSAMYLCASSFGGALEQYFGPGTRLTVT.

The chain joins TRBV6-1 to TRBJ2-7; 9 bases line up with TRBD2. This CDR3 region has 15 residues. Looked up from germline, CDR1 is MNHNS and CDR2 is SASEGT. The V and J ends lost 4 bases and 2 bases, in that order; junction bases with no gene match: 6. The CDR3 spells CASSVTTSGAYEQYF. CDR3 nucleotides: TGTGCCAGCAGTGTCACGACTAGCGGAGCCTACGAGCAGTACTTC.

The chain uses TRBV27 and TRBJ2-3; 11 positions agree with TRBD2. The CDR3 totals 14 residues. Germline-derived CDR1 and CDR2 are MNHEY and SMNVEV (reference sequence). V shed 8 bases, J shed 4 bases, and the junction held 5 bases outside the gene matches. The CDR3 loop reads CASGKLAGADTQYF. The DNA for the CDR3 is TGTGCCAGCGGCAAACTAGCGGGAGCAGATACGCAGTATTTT.

The gene calls are TRBV9 and TRBJ2-7; TRBD1 is a possible D gene (5 bases). Trimming shortened V by 0 bases and J by 1 base, and 11 bases separated the two germline ends. Germline lookup yields CDR1 SGDLS and CDR2 YYNGEE. The CDR3 length is 15 residues. The CDR3: CASSVAPTGSYEQYF. The CDR3, as DNA: TGTGCCAGCAGCGTAGCCCCTACAGGTTCCTACGAGCAGTACTTC.

Here the CDR3 reads CASSSFGRGYEQYF. DNA for the CDR3: TGTGCCAGCAGCTCCTTCGGCAGGGGGTACGAGCAGTACTTC. The chain recombines TRBV5-6 with TRBJ2-7; 7 bases are a match to TRBD1. This CDR3 contains 14 residues. Looked up from germline, CDR1 is SGHDT and CDR2 is YYEEEE. After removal of 3 bases from V and 4 bases from J, the junction contained 7 bases not matched to a gene.

The chain uses TRBV5-6 and TRBJ2-3; 9 bases line up with TRBD2. Looked up from germline, CDR1 is SGHDT and CDR2 is YYEEEE. V gave up 0 bases and J gave up 4 bases; unmatched junction bases: 6. This CDR3 region has 16 residues. CDR3 DNA: TGTGCCAGCAGCTTGGGACTAGCGGCGGGGGCAGATACGCAGTATTTT. Its protein is CASSLGLAAGADTQYF.

This chain links TRBV6-8 with TRBJ1-1; 7 nucleotides match TRBD1. Per germline, CDR1 MNHGY and CDR2 SAAAGT. J lost 3 bases, V lost 4 bases, and 5 bases had no gene match. The CDR3 is made up of 14 amino acids. CDR3 loop: CASSSTGDYTEAFF. DNA of the CDR3: TGTGCCAGCAGTTCAACAGGGGACTACACTGAAGCTTTCTTT.

Comment on this clone: A read error may produce the germline difference seen at one junction end. Other DNA sequences in this sample translate to the same CDR3. The chain uses TRBV2 and TRBJ2-2; the D gene is possibly TRBD2 (6 bases). Germline loops: CDR1 SNHLY, CDR2 FYNNEI. This CDR3 spans 16 amino acids. The DNA for the CDR3 is TGCGCCAGCAGGAGCCCGGTGGCGGGGACCACCGGGGAGCTGTTTTTT. Its protein is CASRSPVAGTTGELFF.

This chain links TRBV10-2 with TRBJ2-7; D is undetermined. Germline assignment: CDR1 WSHSY and CDR2 SAAADI. Trimming shortened V by 0 bases and J by 4 bases, and 10 bases separated the two germline ends. The CDR3 is made up of 14 amino acids. CDR3 amino acids: CASSESMTTYEQYF. The CDR3 DNA follows: TGCGCCAGCAGTGAGTCGATGACAACTTACGAGCAGTACTTC.

The CDR3 nucleotides read TGTGCCAGCAGCTTAGCGCTGTCAGGGGGAAGGCACACTGAAGCTTTCTTT. Its translation: CASSLALSGGRHTEAFF. This chain links TRBV7-2 with TRBJ1-1; 7 nucleotides agree with TRBD1. The germline V gene encodes CDR1 SGHTA and CDR2 FQGNSA. The V gene end was trimmed by 0 bases and the J gene end by 3 bases; junction bases not matched to a gene: 10. The CDR3 extends over 17 amino acids.